The clone carrying this TCR beta chain was seen a few times. A universal primer site arose from template switching, and cDNA bore unique molecular identifiers. One entry per CDR3 protein results from TCRdb running MiXCR on the 5' RACE reads. This repertoire shows approximately 620,000 distinct CDR3 sequences, 8.6% found once; its top ten account for 0.98%. The germline gives CDR1 MNHEY, CDR2 SMNVEV (reference sequence). There are 15 residues in the CDR3. V was clipped by 6 bases and J by 8 bases; unmatched bases: 11. The sample belongs to a study of identical twins. These same records also appear under a second study, on yellow fever vaccine responses in identical twins.

The clonotype originates from a woman younger than 30 in good health. The specimen sequenced was PBMCs. The V call is TRBV27, the J call TRBJ2-1; the match to TRBD2 covers 9 bases. The CDR3: CASRLLAGEGDEQFF. In DNA form, the CDR3 reads TGTGCCAGCAGACTTTTAGCGGGGGAGGGGGATGAGCAGTTCTTC.